Each of the 10 T cell receptor beta chains below was sequenced from the same sample in a study of cytomegalovirus exposure and HLA in healthy donors. Generated by immunoSEQ multiplex PCR, the TCRdb table keeps only in-frame clones and is missing some. The top ten clones hold around 2.8% of a sample with 170,000 or so clones, 80% to 85% of them seen once. Material: PBMCs. The source is a young woman in good health and CMV-seropositive.

This chain connects TRBV9 to TRBJ1-4; the D gene is possibly TRBD1 (6 bases). CDR3 size: 14 residues. CDR1 SGDLS and CDR2 YYNGEE come from the germline V gene. The germline V and J ends were trimmed by 2 bases and 4 bases, with 9 bases remaining between them. CDR3 in amino acids: CASSVGTLNEKLFF. CDR3 sequence (DNA): TGTGCCAGCAGCGTCGGGACACTTAATGAAAAACTGTTTTTT.

There are a few counts of this clone. The chain uses TRBV7-9 and TRBJ2-1, with 8 bases fitting TRBD1. This CDR3 contains 14 residues. The J segment lost 6 bases and the V segment lost 8 bases, leaving 9 bases of the junction unmatched. CDR1 and CDR2 (germline): SEHNR, FQNEAQ (reference sequence). This CDR3 reads CASSWTGRVNEQFF. In DNA, the CDR3 is TGTGCCAGCTCCTGGACAGGGAGAGTCAATGAGCAGTTCTTC. Full variable domain (outside the CDR3, taken from reference TRBV7-9 and TRBJ2-1): DTGVSQNPRHKITKRGQNVTFRCDPISEHNRLYWYRQTLGQGPEFLTYFQNEAQLEKSRLLSDRFSAERPKGSFSTLEIQRTEQGDSAMYLCASSWTGRVNEQFFGPGTRLTVL.

This clone was counted between two and nine times. The V and J genes are TRBV6-5 and TRBJ2-2; D gene unclear. The CDR3 consists of 13 residues. Germline CDR1 and CDR2: MNHEY and SVGAGI. The germline V and J ends were trimmed by 2 bases and 6 bases, with 7 bases remaining between them. This CDR3 is CASSYATPGELFF. CDR3 coding DNA: TGTGCCAGCAGTTACGCTACCCCCGGGGAGCTGTTTTTT.

V gene TRBV19 combines with J gene TRBJ1-1; 10 bases line up with TRBD1. The CDR3 sequence is 17 residues long. V gave up 5 bases and J gave up 3 bases; unmatched junction bases: 12. Germline V lookup: CDR1 LNHDA, CDR2 SQIVND (reference sequence). In DNA, the CDR3 is TGTGCCAGTAGTCGGACTCGACAGGGGGCGCTGGACACTGAAGCTTTCTTT. This gives the protein CASSRTRQGALDTEAFF. Full variable domain (rest looked up from reference TRBV19 and TRBJ1-1): DGGITQSPKYLFRKEGQNVTLSCEQNLNHDAMYWYRQDPGQGLRLIYYSQIVNDFQKGDIAEGYSVSREKKESFPLTVTSAQKNPTAFYLCASSRTRQGALDTEAFFGQGTRLTVV.

The chain recombines TRBV6-4 with TRBJ2-5; D call uncertain. The length of the CDR3 is 10 residues. Germline lookup yields CDR1 MRHNA and CDR2 SNTAGT. Trimming cost V 8 bases and J 2 bases, with 3 bases left between them. As DNA, the CDR3 is TGTGCCAGCCCGCAAGAGACCCAGTACTTC. This codes for CASPQETQYF.

This clone is a singleton in its sample. This chain connects TRBV7-9 to TRBJ1-2, with 10 positions matching TRBD1. The CDR3 has 17 amino acids. The V gene's germline CDR1 is SEHNR and CDR2 FQNEAQ (reference sequence). With V trimmed by 6 bases and J by 3 bases, 13 bases remained unmatched. DNA for the CDR3: TGTGCCAGCAGTTCGCCGGGACAGGGGAGGGTAGACTATGGCTACACCTTC. Protein product: CASSSPGQGRVDYGYTF.

This clone was observed many times. The V and J genes are TRBV7-3 and TRBJ2-7; perhaps TRBD2 as D (6 bases). The CDR3 runs 13 residues. Between the trimmed V and J ends, which lost 3 bases and 7 bases, there was a span of 13 bases. Per the germline V gene, CDR1 is SGHTA and CDR2 is FQGTGA. The DNA for the CDR3 is TGTGCCAGCAGCTTGGGGACTTCGGGGGAGCAGTACTTC. This translates into CASSLGTSGEQYF.

The CDR3 DNA is TGTGCCAGCAGTGAAGCCGGAGATGAAGCTTTCTTT. Residues: CASSEAGDEAFF. The chain has TRBV6-1 and TRBJ1-1, with D uncertain. CDR1 is MNHNS and CDR2 is SASEGT in the germline V gene. The CDR3 loop spans 12 amino acids. The V gene lost 0 bases and the J gene lost 7 bases, with 6 bases spanning the gap.

The chain couples TRBV13 to TRBJ2-3, with 7 bases matching TRBD1. Germline CDR1 and CDR2: PRHDT and FYEKMQ (reference sequence). This CDR3 contains 16 residues. The J segment lost 10 bases and the V segment lost 6 bases, leaving 19 bases of the junction unmatched. For the CDR3, the DNA is TGTGCCAGCAGTCTACAGGTTTCGCTCTCAGGGGGTTCGCAGTATTTT. Residues: CASSLQVSLSGGSQYF.

The chain recombines TRBV27 with TRBJ2-5; TRBD1 matches 7 bases. The end of the DNA is better explained by TRBJ2-7, so the J call may be wrong. Germline V gene sequence: CDR1 MNHEY, CDR2 SMNVEV (reference sequence). The length of the CDR3 is 14 residues. The CDR3 reads CASSLSAGGLEQYF. In DNA, the CDR3 is TGTGCCAGCAGTTTATCGGCAGGGGGTCTCGAGCAGTACTTC.